This T cell receptor beta chain was recovered during a study of PD-1 blockade in classical Hodgkin lymphoma. Study observations and caveats: Reported baseline diversity: healthy donors highest, relapsed/refractory patients lowest.

Only in-frame clones appear in the TCRdb table, and some are missing; sequencing was by immunoSEQ multiplex PCR. Among about 98,000 clones, just under 95% were seen once, and the ten largest hold less than 3.5%. A remark on this clone: Its antigen is as yet unknown.

This CDR3 comprises 15 residues. V shed 8 bases, J shed 3 bases, and the junction held 6 bases outside the gene matches. Germline assignment: CDR1 WSHSY and CDR2 SAAADI. Every patient was affected by relapse after autologous stem cell transplantation, while exposure to brentuximab vedotin was not uniform. Patients showed best responses of complete response, partial response or progressive disease. The material sequenced was peripheral blood mononuclear cells (PBMCs), taken at baseline. The chain recombines TRBV10-2 with TRBJ2-7, with 14 bases lining up with TRBD2. This TCR was sampled from a human donor with classical Hodgkin lymphoma. For the CDR3, the DNA is TGCGCCAGCGTTTGGGGGACTAGCGGGAGCTACGAGCAGTACTTC. Translating it yields CASVWGTSGSYEQYF.